The clone carrying this T cell receptor (beta chain) was seen many times. Its target is unknown. Per germline, CDR1 DFQATT and CDR2 SNEGSKA (reference sequence). The CDR3 runs 13 residues. The V gene lost 3 bases and the J gene lost 2 bases, with 11 bases spanning the gap. The data were obtained in a study of T-cell reconstitution after alpha-beta-depleted transplantation in children. Findings and limits, study-wide: Alpha-beta T cells present about two months after transplant were reported to originate from several hundred expanded graft clones.

Unique molecular identifiers were built into the TCRbeta library. MiXCR, run by TCRdb on the PCR reads, gives a single entry per CDR3 protein. The sample holds 550,000 to 600,000 distinct CDR3 sequences, 23% seen once. Sequenced material: PBMCs, mostly from graft donor cells, taken 360 days after TCRalphabeta/CD19-depleted stem cell transplant. The receptor was derived from a boy younger than two who had a stem cell transplant for acute myeloid leukemia, so the T cells may come from the graft donor. The rearrangement links TRBV20-1 to TRBJ2-7; tentatively, D is TRBD1 (7 bases). CDR3 DNA: TGCAGTGCTAGGACAGGGAGGCCCTACGAGCAGTACTTC. Translating gives CSARTGRPYEQYF.